One sample yielded the 27 T cell receptor beta chains listed below, sequenced in a study of T cell responses to AZD1222 COVID-19 vaccine. Using immunoSEQ multiplex PCR, the repertoire was profiled, and TCRdb retains in-frame clones only, with some absent. The sample shows fewer than 200,000 clones, over 80% of them seen only once. The source material was peripheral blood, sampled on day 0 of AZD1222 vaccination. These receptors were collected from an adult in good health.

This chain uses TRBV7-2 with TRBJ2-1; TRBD1 agrees at 7 bases. This CDR3 is 14 amino acids long. Germline V CDR1 and CDR2: SGHTA, FQGNSA. V was clipped by 4 bases and J by 4 bases; unmatched bases: 4. CDR3 sequence reads: CASSSTGTYNEQFF. The CDR3 bases are TGTGCCAGCAGCTCGACAGGGACATACAATGAGCAGTTCTTC.

The CDR3 DNA is TGTGCCACCTTCCAGGGGGCGGGCTATGGCTACACCTTC. It encodes CATFQGAGYGYTF. The chain is built from TRBV27 and TRBJ1-2; TRBD1 matches at 8 bases. The germline V gene encodes CDR1 MNHEY and CDR2 SMNVEV (reference sequence). The trim removed 10 bases at V and 4 bases at J, leaving 8 bases unmatched. The CDR3 is 13 amino acids.

A few counts support this clone. The rearrangement joins TRBV7-2 to TRBJ2-5; unclear D gene. V lost 0 bases to trimming and J lost 1 base, with 6 bases between them. The CDR3 spans 14 residues. In germline, CDR1 is SGHTA, CDR2 FQGNSA. The CDR3: CASSLAHLQETQYF. For the CDR3, the DNA is TGTGCCAGCAGCTTAGCGCATCTCCAAGAGACCCAGTACTTC.

J is TRBJ2-7 and V is TRBV5-1; D ambiguous. This CDR3 is built from 13 residues. The V gene's germline CDR1 is SGHRS and CDR2 YFSETQ. Trimming pared 7 bases from V and 1 base from J, leaving 12 bases between. CDR3 sequence (DNA): TGCGCCAGCGGGGTAGATTTGTCCTACGAGCAGTACTTC. Amino acid sequence: CASGVDLSYEQYF.

This chain connects TRBV19 to TRBJ2-2; 11 nucleotides match TRBD2. CDR1 is LNHDA and CDR2 is SQIVND in the germline V gene (reference sequence). V was clipped by 4 bases and J by 1 base; unmatched bases: 2. The CDR3 totals 16 residues. The CDR3 here is CASSTTSGRNTGELFF. DNA of the CDR3: TGTGCCAGTAGTACAACTAGCGGGAGGAACACCGGGGAGCTGTTTTTT. The whole variable domain, remainder taken from reference TRBV19 and TRBJ2-2, is DGGITQSPKYLFRKEGQNVTLSCEQNLNHDAMYWYRQDPGQGLRLIYYSQIVNDFQKGDIAEGYSVSREKKESFPLTVTSAQKNPTAFYLCASSTTSGRNTGELFFGEGSRLTVL.

The rearrangement uses TRBV7-8 and TRBJ1-1; D is undetermined. V was trimmed by 4 bases and J by 10 bases, leaving 13 bases between them. Germline V gene lookup returns CDR1 SGHVS and CDR2 FQNEAQ. The CDR3 runs 12 residues. CDR3 in amino acids: CASSSSQLGAFF. CDR3 nucleotide sequence: TGTGCCAGCAGCTCCTCCCAACTCGGAGCTTTCTTT.

Details on this clone: The same CDR3 can be traced to other DNA sequences in this sample. This rearrangement joins TRBV18 to TRBJ1-1; 7 bases are shared with TRBD1. There are 14 residues in the CDR3. V trimming: 5 bases; J trimming: 1 base; junction bases outside the gene matches: 4. CDR1 is KGHSH, CDR2 LQKENI, per germline. CDR3 coding DNA: TGTGCCAGCTCAGCTGGGACAGCGAACACTGAAGCTTTCTTT. It encodes CASSAGTANTEAFF.

This chain uses TRBV15 with TRBJ1-1; no clear D gene. The CDR3 length is 12 residues. Germline values: CDR1 LNHNV, CDR2 YYDKDF (reference sequence). V was cut by 1 base and J by 5 bases, with 5 bases left in between. This CDR3 is CATSRVGTEAFF. The CDR3 bases are TGTGCCACCAGCAGAGTGGGGACTGAAGCTTTCTTT.

This clone was seen just once. The chain couples TRBV3-1 (or the pseudogene TRBV3-2) to TRBJ2-5; the D is unclear. The CDR3 contains 12 residues. V lost 1 base, J lost 4 bases, and 4 bases lay in between. In germline, CDR1 is LGHDT, CDR2 YNNKEL (reference sequence). CDR3 bases: TGTGCCAGCAGCCAAGTGAGAGAGACCCAGTACTTC. Its protein product is CASSQVRETQYF.

This chain connects TRBV14 to TRBJ1-3; weak D call: TRBD1 (5 bases). The germline CDR1 and CDR2 sequences are SGHDN and FVKESK. The CDR3 consists of 13 residues. Between the trimmed V and J ends, which lost 4 bases and 4 bases, there was a span of 8 bases. The CDR3 reads CASSRDGGNTIYF. The CDR3 bases are TGTGCCAGCAGCCGGGACGGGGGAAACACCATATATTTT.

The chain uses TRBV28 and TRBJ1-4; D gene unclear. The CDR3 runs 14 residues. V lost 5 bases and J 10 bases, leaving 17 bases between the germline ends. The germline V gene encodes CDR1 MDHEN and CDR2 SYDVKM. The CDR3 coding sequence is TGTGCCAGCAGTCCCCCGGGGAAGGGCGGAAAACTGTTTTTT. Amino acids: CASSPPGKGGKLFF.

J is TRBJ1-1 and V is TRBV27; 10 bases match TRBD1. The V gene's germline CDR1 is MNHEY and CDR2 SMNVEV (reference sequence). The V and J ends lost 7 bases and 1 base, in that order; junction bases with no gene match: 6. The CDR3 runs 15 residues. The CDR3 DNA follows: TGTGCCAGCACCCTGGACAGGGGGAGGAACACTGAAGCTTTCTTT. Its protein is CASTLDRGRNTEAFF.

The chain has TRBV5-5 and TRBJ2-7; possible D gene TRBD2, 6 bases. V was clipped by 2 bases and J by 2 bases, with 11 bases between them. The CDR3 has 14 amino acids. CDR1 SGHKS and CDR2 YYEKEE come from the germline V gene (reference sequence). This CDR3 reads CASSFNRGAYEQYF. The CDR3 nucleotides are TGTGCCAGCAGCTTTAATCGCGGGGCCTACGAGCAGTACTTC.

The chain joins TRBV7-9 to TRBJ2-1, with 9 bases lining up with TRBD2. Germline CDR1 SEHNR, CDR2 FQNEAQ (reference sequence). V was pared by 1 base and J by 6 bases, with 4 bases of the junction left unmatched. This CDR3 comprises 15 residues. CDR3 residues: CASSLGGLAGNEQFF. The CDR3 nucleotides read TGTGCCAGCAGCTTAGGGGGACTAGCTGGCAATGAGCAGTTCTTC.

There are a few counts of this clone. This chain joins TRBV29-1 and TRBJ1-2; D may be TRBD1 (6 bases). This CDR3 has 13 amino acids. Trimming left V 2 bases short and J 4 bases short, with 11 bases between. Looked up from germline, CDR1 is SQVTM and CDR2 is ANQGSEA. DNA of the CDR3: TGCAGCGTTGAACATGGGGGCAGCTATGGCTACACCTTC. It yields the protein CSVEHGGSYGYTF.

CDR3 DNA: TGTGCCATCAGTGAGCCGAGGAACAGAAAAGAGACCCAGTACTTC. The encoded protein is CAISEPRNRKETQYF. This chain connects TRBV10-3 to TRBJ2-5, with D uncertain. The ends were cut back, 2 bases at V and 3 bases at J, with 13 bases in the middle. CDR3 size: 15 residues. Germline CDR1 is ENHRY and CDR2 is SYGVKD.

The chain carries TRBV5-1 and TRBJ2-1; 13 positions agree with TRBD2. The CDR3 is 15 residues long. V gave up 4 bases and J gave up 8 bases; unmatched junction bases: 6. The germline CDR1 and CDR2 sequences are SGHRS and YFSETQ. This CDR3 reads CASSNRTSGSHEQFF. In nucleotides, the CDR3 is TGCGCCAGCAGCAACCGGACTAGCGGGAGTCATGAGCAGTTCTTC.

The rearrangement uses TRBV10-3 and TRBJ2-7; 8 nucleotides line up with TRBD2. Germline V gene data show CDR1 as ENHRY and CDR2 as SYGVKD. This CDR3 contains 13 residues. V shed 5 bases, J shed 2 bases, and the junction held 2 bases outside the gene matches. This CDR3 reads CAISSGSPYEQYF. In DNA, the CDR3 is TGTGCCATCAGTAGCGGGAGTCCCTACGAGCAGTACTTC.

This sequence joins TRBV4-3 and TRBJ1-3; maybe TRBD1 (5 bases). V was cut by 5 bases and J by 4 bases, with 12 bases left in between. Germline lookup yields CDR1 LGHNA and CDR2 YSLEER. This CDR3 region has 14 residues. Written as DNA, the CDR3 is TGCGCCAGCAGCTCTGACAGTTCAGGAAACACCATATATTTT. It codes for CASSSDSSGNTIYF.

J is TRBJ1-3 and V is TRBV19; no firm D call. Germline V lookup: CDR1 LNHDA, CDR2 SQIVND (reference sequence). The CDR3 consists of 13 residues. With 5 bases removed from V and 4 bases from J, the gap between germline ends came to 9 bases. The chain's CDR3 is CASSVGSGNTIYF. As DNA, the CDR3 is TGTGCCAGTAGTGTAGGCTCCGGAAACACCATATATTTT.

The chain uses TRBV29-1 and TRBJ2-7; 9 bases fit TRBD2. The CDR3 contains 13 residues. Per the germline V gene, CDR1 is SQVTM and CDR2 is ANQGSEA. Trimming removed 3 bases from V and 5 bases from J; junction bases left unmatched: 5. CDR3 sequence (DNA): TGCAGCGTTGATGGCGGGAGGGTCCACGAGCAGTACTTC. Translating gives CSVDGGRVHEQYF.

This chain uses TRBV19 with TRBJ2-1; D unresolved. Germline CDR1 LNHDA, CDR2 SQIVND (reference sequence). Trimming cost V 4 bases and J 6 bases, with 10 bases left between them. The CDR3 is 13 amino acids. The CDR3 DNA reads as TGTGCCAGTAGTAGCGCCCCCTTCAATGAGCAGTTCTTC. Protein sequence: CASSSAPFNEQFF. The whole variable domain, filled in from reference TRBV19 and TRBJ2-1, reads DGGITQSPKYLFRKEGQNVTLSCEQNLNHDAMYWYRQDPGQGLRLIYYSQIVNDFQKGDIAEGYSVSREKKESFPLTVTSAQKNPTAFYLCASSSAPFNEQFFGPGTRLTVL.

The chain carries TRBV3-1 (or the pseudogene TRBV3-2) and TRBJ1-5, with D maybe TRBD1 (5 bases). This CDR3 comprises 14 residues. V was trimmed by 1 base and J by 6 bases, leaving 10 bases between them. Per germline, CDR1 LGHDT and CDR2 YNNKEL (reference sequence). The CDR3: CASSQAGVAQPQHF. The CDR3, as DNA: TGTGCCAGCAGCCAAGCGGGGGTAGCTCAGCCCCAGCATTTT.

The J gene is TRBJ1-5, the V gene TRBV6-2 or TRBV6-3; 8 bases agree with TRBD1. The germline V gene encodes CDR1 MNHEY and CDR2 SVGEGT. After removal of 6 bases from V and 0 bases from J, the junction contained 7 bases not matched to a gene. The CDR3 extends over 16 amino acids. CDR3 DNA sequence: TGTGCCAGCAGCCCTGACAGGGGCCATAGCAATCAGCCCCAGCATTTT. As protein: CASSPDRGHSNQPQHF.

The chain is built from TRBV27 and TRBJ2-2; no clear D. The CDR3 length is 13 residues. CDR1 is MNHEY and CDR2 is SMNVEV in the germline V gene (reference sequence). With 1 base removed from V and 5 bases from J, the gap between germline ends came to 5 bases. CDR3 sequence reads: CASSLYRTGELFF. Written as DNA, the CDR3 is TGTGCCAGCAGTTTATACAGAACCGGGGAGCTGTTTTTT.

This clone was observed a single time. The chain carries TRBV6-6 and TRBJ1-1; tentative D call: TRBD1 (6 bases). Germline V gives CDR1 MNHNY, CDR2 SVGAGI (reference sequence). The CDR3 sequence is 14 residues long. V dropped 2 bases and J dropped 3 bases, with 10 bases sitting between them. CDR3 nucleotides: TGTGCCAGCAGTTACGGGAGGGGGTACACTGAAGCTTTCTTT. The encoded protein is CASSYGRGYTEAFF.

This chain links TRBV27 with TRBJ1-6; 7 positions agree with TRBD1. Germline V CDR1 and CDR2: MNHEY, SMNVEV (reference sequence). V shed 5 bases and J 9 bases; nucleotides not matched to a gene: 10. This CDR3 spans 15 amino acids. CDR3 residues: CASSQRQGGVSPLHF. CDR3 coding DNA: TGTGCCAGCAGTCAAAGACAGGGTGGAGTTTCACCCCTCCACTTT.